This T cell receptor beta chain was sequenced in a study of control samples from healthy donors and cancer patients. The protocol was immunoSEQ multiplex PCR, while the TCRdb copy is restricted to in-frame clones and leaves out a portion. The sample has 150,000 to 200,000 clones, approximately 90% seen once. V was clipped by 9 bases and J by 0 bases; unmatched bases: 1. The germline V gene has CDR1 SNHLY and CDR2 FYNNEI. The CDR3 length is 13 residues. This receptor was identified in a woman under 40 in good health. The chain combines TRBV2 with TRBJ2-7; TRBD1 aligns across 11 bases. Sequenced sample: blood. CDR3 sequence reads: CARGTGGSYEQYF. The CDR3 DNA reads as TGTGCCAGGGGGACAGGGGGCTCCTACGAGCAGTACTTC. The variable domain in full, with the rest retrieved from reference TRBV2 and TRBJ2-7, is EPEVTQTPSHQVTQMGQEVILRCVPISNHLYFYWYRQILGQKVEFLVSFYNNEISEKSEIFDDQFSVERPDGSNFTLKIRSTKLEDSAMYFCARGTGGSYEQYFGPGTRLTVT.